These T cell receptor beta chains were read from a single sample in a study of blood T cells in healthy people across ages. TCRdb re-called the 5' RACE reads with MiXCR, one entry per CDR3 protein. The sample yields about 830,000 distinct CDR3 sequences, 62% seen once. Sequenced sample: blood. The receptor source for this set is a man aged 30 to 39 in good health. Both conserved end residues are trimmed from each CDR3. Only some rows state a clone size, as once, few, many or a class for expanded clones.

j_call clone_size v_call cdr3_aa
TRBJ2-3 once TRBV6-2/TRBV6-3 ASRPHRSTDTQY
TRBJ2-1 - TRBV20-1 SAPKGGTYNEQF
TRBJ2-1 - TRBV20-1 SAADTTNEQF
TRBJ1-2 - TRBV6-5 ASSYSSGQYSAGGYT
TRBJ2-6 - TRBV3-1 ASSQGRTGGGANVLT
TRBJ2-1 - TRBV20-1 SAGIGGNEQF
TRBJ1-4 few TRBV5-1 ASRTGTHATNEKLF
TRBJ1-2 - TRBV12-3/TRBV12-4 ATTPTGTGPAFYGYT
TRBJ2-1 - TRBV20-1 SAWPTNNEQF
TRBJ1-2 few TRBV10-3 AISDEGNYGYT
TRBJ1-2 few TRBV29-1 SVADRGDYGYT
TRBJ2-3 many TRBV7-9 ASSSQGDTQY
TRBJ1-2 - TRBV7-9 ASSPSRVGVDYT
TRBJ1-4 - TRBV20-1 SALDPNRKKLF
TRBJ2-5 few TRBV27 ASRLRASETQY
TRBJ2-1 few TRBV6-2/TRBV6-3 ASRPTRVGSYNEQF
TRBJ2-7 - TRBV7-9 ASSYGTRAYEQY
TRBJ1-5 - TRBV29-1 SIYPGGNQPQH
TRBJ1-4 - TRBV29-1 SVRRGGEKLF
TRBJ2-5 - TRBV6-6 ASSETSGGAAYNEQY
TRBJ2-7 - TRBV20-1 SARRQGEGEQY
TRBJ2-1 - TRBV6-6 ASSYSRGQYNEQF
- - TRBV7-2 ASRPKVSGAEQY
TRBJ2-5 - TRBV6-2/TRBV6-3 ASSAGPRGLQETQY
TRBJ1-1 few TRBV7-2 ASTSPGGAYRLGTEAF
TRBJ1-2 - TRBV19 ASSIVSYGYT
TRBJ2-7 - TRBV7-2 ASSKTRDRHYEQY
TRBJ2-1 - TRBV9 TSSVASLGQGAGEQF
TRBJ2-3 - TRBV13 ASSQVGRDPGADTQY
TRBJ2-7 - TRBV20-1 SADTGRSSYEQY
TRBJ2-5 few TRBV29-1 SVDRGTEEETQY
TRBJ2-7 - TRBV15 ATSRLPGQGASYEQY
TRBJ2-7 - TRBV7-2 ASSYPLERNEQY
TRBJ2-5 - TRBV11-2 ASSRRGALGETQY
TRBJ1-5 - TRBV15 AVSGEIGQPQH
TRBJ2-5 once TRBV29-1 SVGEGTGAEEQY
TRBJ2-4 - TRBV3-1 ASSLGLVRRRENIQY
TRBJ2-7 many TRBV7-9 ASSPLSYEQY
TRBJ1-2 - TRBV5-5 ASSFSAGTYGYT
TRBJ2-1 - TRBV20-1 SASQDGYNEQF
TRBJ1-2 many TRBV24-1 ATADETGGDYGYT
TRBJ2-7 few TRBV20-1 SALTGAGGYEQY
TRBJ2-7 - TRBV20-1 SASMGGGSSYEQY